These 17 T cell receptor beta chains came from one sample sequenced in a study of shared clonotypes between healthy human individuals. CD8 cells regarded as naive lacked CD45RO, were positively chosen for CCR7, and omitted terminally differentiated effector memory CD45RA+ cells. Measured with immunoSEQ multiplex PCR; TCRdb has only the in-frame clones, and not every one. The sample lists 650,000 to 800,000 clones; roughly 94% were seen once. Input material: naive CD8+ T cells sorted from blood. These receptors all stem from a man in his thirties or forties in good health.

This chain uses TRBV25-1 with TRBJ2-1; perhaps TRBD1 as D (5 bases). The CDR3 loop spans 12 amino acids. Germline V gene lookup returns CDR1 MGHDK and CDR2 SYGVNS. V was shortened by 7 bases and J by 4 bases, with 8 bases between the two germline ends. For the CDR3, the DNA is TGTGCCAGCAAGGACACGTACAATGAGCAGTTCTTC. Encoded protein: CASKDTYNEQFF.

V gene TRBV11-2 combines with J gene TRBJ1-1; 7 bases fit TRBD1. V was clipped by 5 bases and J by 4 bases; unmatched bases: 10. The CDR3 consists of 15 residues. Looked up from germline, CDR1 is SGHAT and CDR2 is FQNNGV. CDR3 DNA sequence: TGTGCCAGCAGCGCCTCGACAGGGTTAAGCACTGAAGCTTTCTTT. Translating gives CASSASTGLSTEAFF.

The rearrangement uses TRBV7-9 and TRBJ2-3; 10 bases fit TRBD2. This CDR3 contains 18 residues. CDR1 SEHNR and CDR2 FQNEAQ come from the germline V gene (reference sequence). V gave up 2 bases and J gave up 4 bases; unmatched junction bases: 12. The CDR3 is CASSLIRSSGRGPDTQYF. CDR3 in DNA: TGTGCCAGCAGCTTAATCCGCTCCAGCGGGAGGGGTCCAGATACGCAGTATTTT.

The CDR3 region has the DNA TGTGCCAGCAGTGACTCAGGGGGCAGCAATCAGCCCCAGCATTTT. This translates into CASSDSGGSNQPQHF. The chain is built from TRBV6-4 and TRBJ1-5, with 7 positions matching TRBD1. Germline V gives CDR1 MRHNA, CDR2 SNTAGT. The CDR3 runs to 15 residues. V shed 0 bases and J 1 base; nucleotides not matched to a gene: 0.

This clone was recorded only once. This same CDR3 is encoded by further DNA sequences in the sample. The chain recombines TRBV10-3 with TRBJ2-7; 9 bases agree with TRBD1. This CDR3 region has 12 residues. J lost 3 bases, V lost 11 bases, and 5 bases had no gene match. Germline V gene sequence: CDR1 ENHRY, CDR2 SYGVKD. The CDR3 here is CAVGQGGYEQYF. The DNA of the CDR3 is TGTGCCGTGGGACAGGGCGGCTACGAGCAGTACTTC.

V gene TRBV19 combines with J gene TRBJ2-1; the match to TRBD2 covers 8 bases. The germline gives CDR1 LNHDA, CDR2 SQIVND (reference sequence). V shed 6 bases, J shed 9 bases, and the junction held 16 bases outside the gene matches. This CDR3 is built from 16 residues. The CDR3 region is CASSLFMLAGSGEQFF. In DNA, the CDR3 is TGTGCCAGTAGCCTTTTTATGCTAGCGGGTTCTGGTGAGCAGTTCTTC.

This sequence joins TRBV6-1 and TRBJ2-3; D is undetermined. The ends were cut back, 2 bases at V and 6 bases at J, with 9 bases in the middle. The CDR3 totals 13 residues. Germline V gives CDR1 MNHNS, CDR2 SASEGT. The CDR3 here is CASSERPRDTQYF. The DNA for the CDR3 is TGTGCCAGCAGTGAACGACCGAGGGATACGCAGTATTTT.

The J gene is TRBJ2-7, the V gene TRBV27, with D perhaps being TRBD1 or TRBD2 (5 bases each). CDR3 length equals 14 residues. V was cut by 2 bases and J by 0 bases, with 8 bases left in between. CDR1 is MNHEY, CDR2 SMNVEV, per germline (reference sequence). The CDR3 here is CASSLDGTSYEQYF. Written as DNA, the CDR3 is TGTGCCAGCAGTTTAGACGGGACCTCCTACGAGCAGTACTTC.

The CDR3 region is CASSPSSLYLSYEQYF. DNA for the CDR3: TGTGCCAGCTCACCAAGCTCCCTATACCTTTCCTACGAGCAGTACTTC. The chain joins TRBV18 to TRBJ2-7; D gene ambiguous. The CDR3 length is 16 residues. Germline V gene sequence: CDR1 KGHSH, CDR2 LQKENI. V shed 2 bases and J shed 1 base, with 15 bases lying between them.

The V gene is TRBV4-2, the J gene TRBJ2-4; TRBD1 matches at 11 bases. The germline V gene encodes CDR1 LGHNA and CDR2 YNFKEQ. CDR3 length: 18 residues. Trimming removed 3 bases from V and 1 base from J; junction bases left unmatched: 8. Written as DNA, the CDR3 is TGTGCCAGCAGCCAGAGCGTAGGGACAGGGGGTGCCAAAAACATTCAGTACTTC. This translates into CASSQSVGTGGAKNIQYF.

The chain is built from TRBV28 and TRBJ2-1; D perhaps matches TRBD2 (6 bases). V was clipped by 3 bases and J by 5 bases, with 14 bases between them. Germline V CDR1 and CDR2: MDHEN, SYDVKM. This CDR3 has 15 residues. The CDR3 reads CASSLGSPGDNEQFF. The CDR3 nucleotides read TGTGCCAGCAGTTTGGGCTCTCCGGGGGACAATGAGCAGTTCTTC. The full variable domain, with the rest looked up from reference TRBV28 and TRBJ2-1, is DVKVTQSSRYLVKRTGEKVFLECVQDMDHENMFWYRQDPGLGLRLIYFSYDVKMKEKGDIPEGYSVSREKKERFSLILESASTNQTSMYLCASSLGSPGDNEQFFGPGTRLTVL.

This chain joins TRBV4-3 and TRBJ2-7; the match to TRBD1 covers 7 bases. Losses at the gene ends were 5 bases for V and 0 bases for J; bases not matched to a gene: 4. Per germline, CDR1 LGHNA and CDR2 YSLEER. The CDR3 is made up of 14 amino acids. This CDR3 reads CASSFGQASYEQYF. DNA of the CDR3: TGCGCCAGCAGCTTTGGACAGGCCTCCTACGAGCAGTACTTC.

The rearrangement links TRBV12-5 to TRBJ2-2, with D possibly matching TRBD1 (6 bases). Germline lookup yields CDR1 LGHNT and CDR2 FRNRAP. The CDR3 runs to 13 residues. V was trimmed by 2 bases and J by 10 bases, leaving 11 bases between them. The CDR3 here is CASGLSGTQELFF. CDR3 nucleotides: TGTGCTAGTGGTTTGTCCGGGACACAGGAGCTGTTTTTT.

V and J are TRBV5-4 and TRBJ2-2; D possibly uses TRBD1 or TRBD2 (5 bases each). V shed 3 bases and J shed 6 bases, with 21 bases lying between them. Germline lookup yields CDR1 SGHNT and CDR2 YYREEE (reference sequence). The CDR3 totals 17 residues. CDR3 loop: CASSWPHSGGGAGELFF. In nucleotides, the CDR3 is TGTGCCAGCAGCTGGCCGCATAGTGGGGGTGGCGCCGGGGAGCTGTTTTTT.

The CDR3 nucleotides are TGTGCCAGCAGCCCTTCAGGGCGGAGCCTATACAATGAGCAGTTCTTC. The encoded protein is CASSPSGRSLYNEQFF. V gene TRBV6-6 combines with J gene TRBJ2-1, with D possibly matching TRBD1 (5 bases). This CDR3 is 16 amino acids long. V shed 6 bases and J shed 4 bases, with 19 bases lying between them. Germline CDR1 MNHNY, CDR2 SVGAGI (reference sequence).

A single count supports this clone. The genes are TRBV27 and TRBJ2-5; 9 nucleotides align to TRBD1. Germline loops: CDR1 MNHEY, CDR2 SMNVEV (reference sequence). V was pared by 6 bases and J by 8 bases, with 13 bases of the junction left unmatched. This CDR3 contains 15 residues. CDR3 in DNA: TGTGCCAGCAGCACCGCCCCCGGGACAGGGAGAACCCAGTACTTC. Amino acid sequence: CASSTAPGTGRTQYF.

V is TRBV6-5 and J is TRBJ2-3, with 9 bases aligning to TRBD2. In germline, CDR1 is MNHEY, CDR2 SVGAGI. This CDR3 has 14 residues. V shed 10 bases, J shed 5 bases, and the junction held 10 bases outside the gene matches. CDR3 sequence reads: CATRTSAFGDTQYF. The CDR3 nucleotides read TGTGCCACCAGGACTAGCGCCTTCGGAGATACGCAGTATTTT.